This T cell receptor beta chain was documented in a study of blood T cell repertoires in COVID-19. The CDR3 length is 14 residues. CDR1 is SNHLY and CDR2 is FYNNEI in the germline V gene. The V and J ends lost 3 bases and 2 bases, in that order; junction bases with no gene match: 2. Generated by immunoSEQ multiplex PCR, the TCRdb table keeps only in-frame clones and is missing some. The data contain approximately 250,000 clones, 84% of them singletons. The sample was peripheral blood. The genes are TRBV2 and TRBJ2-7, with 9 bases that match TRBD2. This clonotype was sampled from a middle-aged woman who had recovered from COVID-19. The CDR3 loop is CASSDGGGAYEQYF. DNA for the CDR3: TGTGCCAGCAGTGATGGCGGGGGGGCCTACGAGCAGTACTTC.